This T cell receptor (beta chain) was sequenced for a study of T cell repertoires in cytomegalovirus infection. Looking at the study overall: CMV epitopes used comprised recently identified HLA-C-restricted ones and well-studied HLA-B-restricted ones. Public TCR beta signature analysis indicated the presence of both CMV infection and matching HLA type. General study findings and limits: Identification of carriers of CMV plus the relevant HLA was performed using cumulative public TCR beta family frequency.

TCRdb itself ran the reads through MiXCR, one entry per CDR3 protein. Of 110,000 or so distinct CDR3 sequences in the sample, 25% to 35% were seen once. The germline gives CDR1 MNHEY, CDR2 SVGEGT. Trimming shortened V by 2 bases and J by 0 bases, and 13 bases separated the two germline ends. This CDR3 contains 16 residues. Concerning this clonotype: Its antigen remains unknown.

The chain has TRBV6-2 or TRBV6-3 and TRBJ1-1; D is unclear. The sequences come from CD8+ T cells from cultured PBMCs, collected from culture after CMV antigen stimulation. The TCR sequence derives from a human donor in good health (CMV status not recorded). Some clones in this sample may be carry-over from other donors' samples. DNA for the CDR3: TGTGCCAGCAGTTACGTTGACGCAATCATGAACACTGAAGCTTTCTTT. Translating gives CASSYVDAIMNTEAFF.